The 28 T cell receptor beta chains reported below all come from one sample, sequenced in a study of shared clonotypes between healthy human individuals. Assay used: immunoSEQ multiplex PCR; TCRdb lists only in-frame clones, some missing. The sample shows about 300,000 clones, around two thirds of them seen only once. The sequencing input was memory CD4+ T cells sorted from blood. Subset given: CD45RA-negative fraction. Receptors were obtained from a young man in good health.

This clone was counted a single time. The rearrangement links TRBV27 to TRBJ2-2; TRBD1 matches 10 bases. J was trimmed by 4 bases and V by 5 bases; bases with no gene match: 4. The V gene's germline CDR1 is MNHEY and CDR2 SMNVEV (reference sequence). The CDR3 spans 15 residues. CDR3 nucleotide sequence: TGTGCCAGCAGTATGGGGACAGGGGTCACCGGGGAGCTGTTTTTT. Protein sequence: CASSMGTGVTGELFF.

The chain joins TRBV18 to TRBJ2-7; 8 bases fit TRBD2. The CDR3 extends over 14 amino acids. The J segment lost 2 bases and the V segment lost 5 bases, leaving 5 bases of the junction unmatched. The germline V gene encodes CDR1 KGHSH and CDR2 LQKENI. The CDR3 DNA follows: TGTGCCAGCTCAGCGGGGGGAGGAACCTACGAGCAGTACTTC. Amino acid sequence: CASSAGGGTYEQYF.

The chain combines TRBV27 with TRBJ2-1, with TRBD1 matching over 7 bases. Trimming cost V 6 bases and J 10 bases; bases outside gene matches: 9. CDR1 MNHEY and CDR2 SMNVEV come from the germline V gene (reference sequence). This CDR3 spans 13 amino acids. The chain's CDR3 is CASSRTGRGEQFF. The CDR3 nucleotides are TGTGCCAGCAGCCGGACAGGCCGCGGGGAGCAGTTCTTC.

This clone was recorded a few times. The same CDR3 can be traced to other DNA sequences in this sample. The chain recombines TRBV11-3 with TRBJ1-3, with 8 positions matching TRBD1. Germline V gene lookup returns CDR1 SGHNT and CDR2 YENEEA. V gave up 5 bases and J gave up 2 bases; unmatched junction bases: 5. The CDR3 runs to 15 residues. In DNA form, the CDR3 reads TGTGCCAGCAGCCCAGGACAGGGACCTGGAAACACCATATATTTT. Its protein is CASSPGQGPGNTIYF.

The chain is built from TRBV28 and TRBJ1-2; tentatively, D is TRBD1 (5 bases). Looked up from germline, CDR1 is MDHEN and CDR2 is SYDVKM. This CDR3 comprises 13 residues. V lost 5 bases and J 4 bases, leaving 11 bases between the germline ends. The CDR3 loop reads CASSASTVYGYTF. CDR3 DNA: TGTGCCAGCAGTGCATCGACAGTCTATGGCTACACCTTC.

The J gene is TRBJ2-5, the V gene TRBV12-5; D not resolved. Germline values: CDR1 LGHNT, CDR2 FRNRAP. The CDR3 consists of 16 residues. V was trimmed by 3 bases and J by 1 base, leaving 15 bases between them. The CDR3 spells CASGLSSGLPQETQYF. The DNA for the CDR3 is TGTGCTAGTGGTTTAAGCTCGGGCCTGCCCCAAGAGACCCAGTACTTC. Full variable domain (outside the CDR3, taken from reference TRBV12-5 and TRBJ2-5): DARVTQTPRHKVTEMGQEVTMRCQPILGHNTVFWYRQTMMQGLELLAYFRNRAPLDDSGMPKDRFSAEMPDATLATLKIQPSEPRDSAVYFCASGLSSGLPQETQYFGPGTRLLVL.

The chain has TRBV10-1 and TRBJ1-4; D not resolved. The V and J ends lost 9 bases and 0 bases respectively, with 11 bases between them. CDR3 length: 14 amino acids. The germline gives CDR1 WNHNN, CDR2 SYGVQD (reference sequence). The CDR3 protein is CARPLGSTNEKLFF. The CDR3, as DNA: TGCGCCAGGCCTCTGGGATCAACTAATGAAAAACTGTTTTTT.

This clone was observed once. V usage is TRBV28 and J usage is TRBJ1-1, with 9 bases lining up with TRBD1. Germline V lookup: CDR1 MDHEN, CDR2 SYDVKM. Unmatched junction bases numbered 9, after V lost 7 bases and J lost 3 bases. The CDR3 sequence is 15 residues long. The CDR3 DNA sequence: TGTGCCAGCATCTGGGGGACAGGGCTGTACACTGAAGCTTTCTTT. Protein: CASIWGTGLYTEAFF.

This CDR3 reads CASWTGGNTGELFF. As DNA, the CDR3 is TGTGCCAGCTGGACGGGAGGGAACACCGGGGAGCTGTTTTTT. The J gene is TRBJ2-2, the V gene TRBV18; 7 bases fit TRBD2. V shed 7 bases and J 1 base; nucleotides not matched to a gene: 3. The CDR3 is 14 residues long. Looked up from germline, CDR1 is KGHSH and CDR2 is LQKENI. The full variable domain, in which reference TRBV18 and TRBJ2-2 provide the parts outside the CDR3, is NAGVMQNPRHLVRRRGQEARLRCSPMKGHSHVYWYRQLPEEGLKFMVYLQKENIIDESGMPKERFSAEFPKEGPSILRIQQVVRGDSAAYFCASWTGGNTGELFFGEGSRLTVL.

This chain joins TRBV5-3 and TRBJ1-2; no reliable D call. TRBV5-3 is an open reading frame, and its role is uncertain. The V end lost 2 bases, the J end lost 6 bases, and 11 bases lay between the germline ends. CDR3 length: 13 amino acids. CDR3 region: CARSLRRPDGYTF. In DNA, the CDR3 is TGTGCCAGAAGCTTACGCAGGCCGGATGGCTACACCTTC.

The genes are TRBV10-3 and TRBJ2-7; the D gene is possibly TRBD1 (5 bases). V was cut by 11 bases and J by 3 bases, with 14 bases left in between. This CDR3 has 12 amino acids. Germline V gene lookup returns CDR1 ENHRY and CDR2 SYGVKD. Written as DNA, the CDR3 is TGTGCCTCGCAGGACAAAAGCTACGAGCAGTACTTC. Protein: CASQDKSYEQYF.

This chain connects TRBV7-9 to TRBJ2-7; 8 nucleotides agree with TRBD1. V shed 2 bases and J 3 bases; nucleotides not matched to a gene: 9. The germline V gene encodes CDR1 SEHNR and CDR2 FQNEAQ (reference sequence). This CDR3 has 16 amino acids. CDR3 in DNA: TGTGCCAGCAGCTTAAGGCCAGGGGGCGCCGGCTACGAGCAGTACTTC. It encodes CASSLRPGGAGYEQYF.

The gene calls are TRBV5-1 and TRBJ2-1; 9 bases match TRBD2. This CDR3 has 17 amino acids. Germline lookup yields CDR1 SGHRS and CDR2 YFSETQ. Trimming at V came to 3 bases and at J to 6 bases, leaving 13 bases not matched to a gene. CDR3 loop: CASSSVLRREGTNEQFF. In DNA form, the CDR3 reads TGCGCCAGCAGCTCGGTCCTTCGGCGGGAGGGGACCAATGAGCAGTTCTTC.

J is TRBJ1-2 and V is TRBV4-2, with D hard to call. CDR3 length: 15 residues. Trimming pared 0 bases from V and 7 bases from J, leaving 15 bases between. Per the germline V gene, CDR1 is LGHNA and CDR2 is YNFKEQ. Here the CDR3 reads CASSQELRGWSGYTF. CDR3 nucleotides: TGTGCCAGCAGCCAAGAATTACGTGGTTGGTCTGGCTACACCTTC.

The chain employs TRBV7-7 and TRBJ2-2; D unresolved. V was pared by 3 bases and J by 5 bases, with 10 bases between. The CDR3 consists of 14 residues. Germline assignment: CDR1 SSHAT and CDR2 FNYEAQ (reference sequence). The CDR3 reads CASSFGEGTGELFF. The DNA for the CDR3 is TGTGCCAGCAGCTTTGGTGAAGGGACCGGGGAGCTGTTTTTT.

This clone was observed many times. The chain uses TRBV5-1 and TRBJ2-5; TRBD2 aligns across 11 bases. The trim removed 6 bases at V and 5 bases at J, leaving 6 bases unmatched. The CDR3 sequence is 14 residues long. CDR1 is SGHRS, CDR2 YFSETQ, per germline. The CDR3 here is CASTQLAGVETQYF. The CDR3 bases are TGCGCCAGCACTCAACTAGCGGGAGTTGAGACCCAGTACTTC.

The chain combines TRBV4-1 with TRBJ2-1; TRBD2 agrees at 8 bases. This CDR3 has 18 residues. J was trimmed by 6 bases and V by 5 bases; bases with no gene match: 18. In germline, CDR1 is MGHRA, CDR2 YSYEKL. CDR3 protein: CASSLGASGTRTGNEQFF. The CDR3 DNA follows: TGCGCCAGCAGCTTGGGGGCCTCCGGGACTAGGACGGGCAATGAGCAGTTCTTC.

V usage is TRBV9 and J usage is TRBJ2-5; D unresolved. Per germline, CDR1 SGDLS and CDR2 YYNGEE. There are 14 residues in the CDR3. Trimming stripped 0 bases from V and 5 bases from J, with 11 bases between. In DNA form, the CDR3 reads TGTGCCAGCAGCGTAGACCCAGTTTCTGAGACCCAGTACTTC. The encoded protein is CASSVDPVSETQYF.

V and J are TRBV19 and TRBJ2-1; D ambiguous. Trimming took off 4 bases at V and 9 bases at J, with 13 bases between the two ends. Germline values: CDR1 LNHDA, CDR2 SQIVND (reference sequence). CDR3 length equals 13 residues. Here the CDR3 DNA reads TGTGCCAGTAGTAATCCCGTTTACGTTGAGCAGTTCTTC. This gives the protein CASSNPVYVEQFF.

The CDR3 bases are TGCGCCAGCAGGCATGAGCAGTTCTTC. This gives the protein CASRHEQFF. The chain is built from TRBV5-1 and TRBJ2-1; D not certain. This CDR3 comprises 9 residues. The germline V and J ends were trimmed by 5 bases and 8 bases, with 2 bases remaining between them. Germline-derived CDR1 and CDR2 are SGHRS and YFSETQ.

The J gene is TRBJ2-7, the V gene TRBV5-4; TRBD2 agrees at 7 bases. The CDR3 runs to 16 residues. The V segment lost 0 bases and the J segment 3 bases; nucleotides outside the gene matches: 9. Germline-derived CDR1 and CDR2 are SGHNT and YYREEE (reference sequence). The CDR3 sequence: CASSLGSTAGVYEQYF. CDR3 nucleotides: TGTGCCAGCAGCTTGGGGTCTACGGCGGGGGTCTACGAGCAGTACTTC. Based on the CDR3 plus reference TRBV5-4 and TRBJ2-7, the full variable domain is ETGVTQSPTHLIKTRGQQVTLRCSSQSGHNTVSWYQQALGQGPQFIFQYYREEENGRGNFPPRFSGLQFPNYSSELNVNALELDDSALYLCASSLGSTAGVYEQYFGPGTRLTVT.

This chain joins TRBV2 and TRBJ1-5, with D possibly being TRBD1 (6 bases). CDR3 size: 13 residues. V lost 8 bases and J 6 bases, leaving 14 bases between the germline ends. Germline V gives CDR1 SNHLY, CDR2 FYNNEI. The CDR3 DNA reads as TGTGCCAGCGGTCAGGGGAGCTTTCAGCCCCAGCATTTT. Translated: CASGQGSFQPQHF.

The J gene is TRBJ1-1, the V gene TRBV6-5, with 8 bases identical to TRBD1. The germline CDR1 and CDR2 sequences are MNHEY and SVGAGI. The CDR3 has 14 residues. Trimming removed 5 bases from V and 4 bases from J; junction bases left unmatched: 6. CDR3 DNA sequence: TGTGCCAGCAGTGCCCGGACAGGGTTCACTGAAGCTTTCTTT. Translating it yields CASSARTGFTEAFF.

The chain combines TRBV6-1 with TRBJ2-5, with D possibly TRBD1 on 5 matching bases. CDR3 length: 13 amino acids. Germline-derived CDR1 and CDR2 are MNHNS and SASEGT. V lost 5 bases, J lost 6 bases, and 13 bases lay in between. The CDR3 spells CASSSGNGKTQYF. CDR3 nucleotide sequence: TGTGCCAGCAGTTCAGGGAATGGAAAGACCCAGTACTTC.

This clone was picked up a small number of times. The V and J genes are TRBV9 and TRBJ2-2; D is possibly TRBD1 (5 bases). The CDR3 runs to 18 residues. The germline V gene encodes CDR1 SGDLS and CDR2 YYNGEE. With 3 bases removed from V and 3 bases from J, the gap between germline ends came to 21 bases. The CDR3 loop is CASSAPGIDSRYTGELFF. The CDR3 DNA reads TGTGCCAGCAGCGCGCCCGGAATTGACAGCCGCTACACCGGGGAGCTGTTTTTT.

This sequence joins TRBV5-5 and TRBJ2-6; TRBD1 matches 10 bases. J lost 12 bases, V lost 2 bases, and 2 bases had no gene match. Germline CDR1 SGHKS, CDR2 YYEKEE (reference sequence). The CDR3 is 13 amino acids. The CDR3 DNA reads as TGTGCCAGCAGCTTCGGGACAGGGGTCGTCCTGACTTTC. Its protein is CASSFGTGVVLTF.

There are a few counts of this clone. The chain uses TRBV18 and TRBJ2-7; TRBD2 matches 10 bases. Germline CDR1 is KGHSH and CDR2 is LQKENI. J gave up 2 bases and V 5 bases, and 12 bases lay outside the gene matches. The CDR3 contains 17 residues. CDR3 loop: CASSLRQASGSAYEQYF. CDR3 DNA sequence: TGTGCCAGCTCATTGCGTCAGGCTAGCGGGAGTGCCTACGAGCAGTACTTC.

This CDR3 is CASSSGHGNEQFF. In DNA form, the CDR3 reads TGTGCCAGCAGTAGCGGACACGGCAATGAGCAGTTCTTC. The chain couples TRBV6-5 to TRBJ2-1; the D call may be TRBD1 or TRBD2 (5 bases each). Germline lookup yields CDR1 MNHEY and CDR2 SVGAGI. Trimming left V 5 bases short and J 6 bases short, with 11 bases between. The CDR3 contains 13 residues.